The clone carrying this T cell receptor (beta chain) appeared many times. The data were obtained in a study of CDR3 diversity in severe acne. A single record per CDR3 protein comes from TCRdb applying MiXCR to the PCR reads. The sample yields about 76,000 distinct CDR3 sequences, under 65% seen once. The CDR3 is 15 amino acids. CDR1 is LNHDA, CDR2 SQIVND, per germline (reference sequence). V lost 3 bases and J lost 2, with 10 bases in between. The sequence was collected from a male donor in good health, without acne. Source material: blood. This chain joins TRBV19 and TRBJ1-4, with TRBD1 as a possible D gene (5 bases). The CDR3: CASSIGGVTNEKLFF. CDR3 nucleotides: TGTGCCAGTAGTATCGGAGGGGTCACTAATGAAAAACTGTTTTTT.